This is a list of T cell receptor beta chains from one sample in a study of T cell responses to AZD1222 COVID-19 vaccine. The protocol was immunoSEQ multiplex PCR, while the TCRdb copy is restricted to in-frame clones and leaves out a portion. The repertoire holds 110,000 to 150,000 clones, with approximately 91% as singletons. The sample in question was peripheral blood, obtained 28 days after the second AZD1222 dose. Source of these receptors: an adult who received the AZD1222 COVID-19 vaccine. The CDR3 runs from the conserved cysteine through the conserved F or W. The D gene is left open where the match is weak. Not every row has a clone size; where given, it reads once, few, many or a size class.

j_call clone_size d_call v_call cdr3_nt cdr3_aa
TRBJ2-7 - TRBD2 TRBV5-4 TGTGCCAGCAGCTTGTCTTTCGCGGGAGATGACGAGCAGTACTTC CASSLSFAGDDEQYF
TRBJ1-5 - - TRBV18 TGTGCCAGCTCACCTCAAGTCAATCAGCCCCAGCATTTT CASSPQVNQPQHF
TRBJ1-2 once - TRBV4-1 TGCGCCAGCAGCCAAGTGGGGGGTAACTATGGCTACACCTTC CASSQVGGNYGYTF
TRBJ1-2 few - TRBV7-2 TGTGCCAGCAGCCTCGGACACCAAGCTAACTATGGCTACACCTTC CASSLGHQANYGYTF
TRBJ2-1 - - TRBV7-3 TGTGCCAGCAGCTTAAGAGGGCTCGAGGCTACAGTGAATGAGCAGTTCTTC CASSLRGLEATVNEQFF
TRBJ2-7 - - TRBV7-9 TGTGCCAGCAGCGGGGACGCGGGCGAGCAGTACTTC CASSGDAGEQYF
TRBJ2-1 once TRBD1 TRBV5-1 TGCGCCAGCAGCTTGGCCCCACGGGACAGGGGCAATGAGCAGTTCTTC CASSLAPRDRGNEQFF
TRBJ2-7 - TRBD2 TRBV5-6 TGTGCCAGCAGACAAACCGGGACTAGCGCCTACGAGCAGTACTTC CASRQTGTSAYEQYF
TRBJ2-3 - - TRBV11-3 TGTGCCAGCAGCTTAGGAGGCACAGATACGCAGTATTTT CASSLGGTDTQYF
TRBJ2-1 few - TRBV7-3 TGTGCCAGCAGCCCTTACAATGAGCAGTTCTTC CASSPYNEQFF
TRBJ2-1 - - TRBV6-5 TGTGCCAGCAGCTCAACCACAACCGGAAGACAGCAGTTCTTC CASSSTTTGRQQFF
TRBJ2-1 - - TRBV11-2 TGTGCCAGCAGATACGACTCTTACAATGAGCAGTTCTTC CASRYDSYNEQFF
TRBJ2-5 - - TRBV6-8 TGTGCCAGCAGTTACTCGAGGGGGGGGCCCCAAGAGACCCAGTACTTC CASSYSRGGPQETQYF
TRBJ1-4 few TRBD1 TRBV7-9 TGTGCCAGCAGCTCACGGACAGGGGGAAATGAAAAACTGTTTTTT CASSSRTGGNEKLFF
TRBJ1-2 once - TRBV3-1/TRBV3-2 TGTGCCAGCAGCCGGGGCGTTTACTATGGCTACACCTTC CASSRGVYYGYTF
TRBJ1-1 once - TRBV29-1 TGCAGCGTTGAGGTCCAAGGTCTGAACACTGAAGCTTTCTTT CSVEVQGLNTEAFF
TRBJ2-7 - - TRBV13 TGTGCCAGCAGCTTCCACAAACCTTACGAGCAGTACTTC CASSFHKPYEQYF
TRBJ2-1 - - TRBV4-1 TGCGCCAGCAGCCAAGATCCCTACTCTAGCACGGGGCAGTTCTTC CASSQDPYSSTGQFF
TRBJ1-1 few - TRBV1 TGCACCAGCAGCCAAGATCTCCTGAGGGACACTGAAGCTTTCTTT CTSSQDLLRDTEAFF
TRBJ1-1 - - TRBV7-6 TGTGCCAGCAGCTTAGCGTTGGATCAGAACACTGAAGCTTTCTTT CASSLALDQNTEAFF
TRBJ1-6 - - TRBV11-2 TGTGCCAGCAGCTTAACCAGATTCAATTCACCCCTCCACTTT CASSLTRFNSPLHF
TRBJ2-5 - - TRBV7-9 TGTGCCAGCAGCTTAGCCATTCCGGAGACCCAGTACTTC CASSLAIPETQYF
TRBJ2-1 - TRBD2 TRBV5-6 TGTGCCAGCAGCTTGGTACTAGCGGGAAGGACCTACAATGAGCAGTTCTTC CASSLVLAGRTYNEQFF
TRBJ1-2 - TRBD1 TRBV19 TGTGCCAGTAACCGTGAGGGGGCGGGTGGCTACACCTTC CASNREGAGGYTF
TRBJ1-2 - - TRBV9 TGTGCCAGCAGCGTACGCGACACAAGAGGGAACTATGGCTACACCTTC CASSVRDTRGNYGYTF
TRBJ1-2 once - TRBV18 TGTGCCAGCTCACCACCGGGGGGTGGACAGACCTATGGCTACACCTTC CASSPPGGGQTYGYTF
TRBJ2-7 - - TRBV3-1/TRBV3-2 TGTGCCAGCAGCCGTAAAGGGTTTCTACACGAGCAGTACTTC CASSRKGFLHEQYF
TRBJ1-4 - - TRBV7-9 TGTGCCAGCAGCTTAGCGGGTCCCGAAAAACTGTTTTTT CASSLAGPEKLFF
TRBJ2-7 - - TRBV5-1 TGCGCCAGCAGCTTGGGGCAGGGTATTTTCTACGAGCAGTACTTC CASSLGQGIFYEQYF
TRBJ1-1 - - TRBV12-3/TRBV12-4 TGTGCCAGCAGTTTATCAGCGGGGGGCCGGGCTTTCTTT CASSLSAGGRAFF
TRBJ1-5 - TRBD1 TRBV19 TGTGCCAGTAGAAAGACAGGGGATCATCAGCCCCAGCATTTT CASRKTGDHQPQHF
TRBJ2-1 - TRBD2 TRBV15 TGTGCCACCAGCAGAATAGCGGGGAGGTCGCGGAATGAGCAGTTCTTC CATSRIAGRSRNEQFF
TRBJ2-5 - - TRBV2 TGTGCCAGCAGCCTCGTACAAGAGACCCAGTACTTC CASSLVQETQYF
TRBJ2-1 - TRBD1 TRBV24-1 TGTGCCACCAGTGACTCCGGGACAGGGGCCTACAATGAGCAGTTCTTC CATSDSGTGAYNEQFF
TRBJ1-1 - - TRBV29-1 TGCAGCGTTGAAATGTCAGGGATGAAGCACACTGAAGCTTTCTTT CSVEMSGMKHTEAFF
TRBJ1-5 - - TRBV2 TGTGCCAGCCGGAAGTCAGGGGATGAACAGCCCCAGCATTTT CASRKSGDEQPQHF
TRBJ2-7 - TRBD2 TRBV5-4 TGTGCCAGCAGCAGCTTAGCGGGAGGTCCCCACGAGCAGTACTTC CASSSLAGGPHEQYF
TRBJ1-2 - TRBD1 TRBV19 TGTGCCAGTAGCAACCTCGGGACAGGGCGTGGCTACACCTTC CASSNLGTGRGYTF
TRBJ1-2 - - TRBV3-1/TRBV3-2 TGTGCCAGCAGCCAAGCGGCGGCAGGGCATGGCTACACCTTC CASSQAAAGHGYTF
TRBJ1-5 - - TRBV19 TGTGCCAGTAGTGTTGGGGCTCTTGGCAATCAGCCCCAGCATTTT CASSVGALGNQPQHF
TRBJ2-7 - - TRBV19 TGTGCCAGTAAATATCAGGACAGCAACTACGAGCAGTACTTC CASKYQDSNYEQYF
TRBJ1-2 - - TRBV6-2/TRBV6-3 TGTGCCAGCAGTTACTCGGACAGAAACTATGGCTACACCTTC CASSYSDRNYGYTF
TRBJ2-3 - - TRBV12-3/TRBV12-4 TGTGCCAGCAGTTTGAGCACAGATACGCAGTATTTT CASSLSTDTQYF
TRBJ1-1 - - TRBV19 TGTGCCAGTAGTAGAGCGGGGACACCGAACACTGAAGCTTTCTTT CASSRAGTPNTEAFF
TRBJ2-7 - - TRBV7-2 TGTGCCAGCAGCCTGACAGAGCAGCGGTTACAGTACGAGCAGTACTTC CASSLTEQRLQYEQYF
TRBJ2-1 few - TRBV29-1 TGCAGCGTTGCCTGGCACCTCCTGGGGTACGATGAGCAGTTCTTC CSVAWHLLGYDEQFF